This note documents a single T cell receptor (gamma chain) sequence. Its target is not known. This likely traces to a read error, being one base from a far larger clone. Distinct nucleotide sequences in the sample also encode this CDR3. The data were obtained in a study of γδ T cells in repeated Plasmodium falciparum infection. Study as a whole: Donors had four controlled P. falciparum NF54 infections over 644 days. Study-wide points: Vgamma9/Vdelta2+ repertoires stayed stably polyclonal over time and infection.

TRG and TRD sequences were obtained from every sorted gammadelta sample. TCRdb re-called the multiplex PCR reads via CATT. Among 27,000 or so gamma-chain clones, 1.4% to 1.5% were seen once, and the ten largest hold approximately 19%. Vgamma9/Vdelta2+ and Vdelta2-negative gammadelta T cells were flow-sorted from PBMC for bulk sequencing. The CDR3 spans 13 residues. J lost 0 bases, V lost 10 bases, and 9 bases had no gene match. Germline loops: CDR1 VENAVY, CDR2 YDSYNSRV. This clonotype originated in a pool of human donors (malaria-infected and uninfected, not separated). Sequencing was done on a sample of gamma-delta T cells from blood. The chain uses TRGV8 and TRGJ1 or TRGJ2. Here the J gene came from matching the DNA to germline, since TCRdb omits it. The DNA for the CDR3 is TGTGCCACTTGGCACTTGAATTATTATAAGAAACTCTTT. Protein: CATWHLNYYKKLF.